The clone carrying this TCR beta chain occurred once. The primer mix had 60 Vbeta and 13 Jbeta primers. Profiled with immunoSEQ multiplex PCR; TCRdb holds only in-frame clones, not every one. The sample includes around 58,000 clones, over 75% of them seen just once. V lost 3 bases, J lost 0 bases, and 9 bases lay in between. This CDR3 spans 14 amino acids. The germline CDR1 and CDR2 sequences are MNHEY and SMNVEV (reference sequence). The data are from a study of cytomegalovirus exposure and HLA in healthy donors. This TCR came from a male donor in good health and CMV-seropositive. The chain employs TRBV27 and TRBJ2-7, with unresolved D. The sequenced sample consisted of PBMCs. This CDR3 reads CASSLDRSSYEQYF. CDR3 in DNA: TGTGCCAGCAGTTTGGATAGGAGCTCCTACGAGCAGTACTTC.